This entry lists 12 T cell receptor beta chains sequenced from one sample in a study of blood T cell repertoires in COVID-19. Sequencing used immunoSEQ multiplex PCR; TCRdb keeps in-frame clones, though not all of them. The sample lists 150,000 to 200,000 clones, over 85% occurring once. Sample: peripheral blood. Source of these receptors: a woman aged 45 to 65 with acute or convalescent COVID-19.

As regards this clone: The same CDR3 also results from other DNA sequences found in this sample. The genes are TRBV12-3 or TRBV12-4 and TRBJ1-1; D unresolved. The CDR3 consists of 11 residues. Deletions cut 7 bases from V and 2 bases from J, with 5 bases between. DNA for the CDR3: TGTGCCAGCACCCTAAACACTGAAGCTTTCTTT. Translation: CASTLNTEAFF.

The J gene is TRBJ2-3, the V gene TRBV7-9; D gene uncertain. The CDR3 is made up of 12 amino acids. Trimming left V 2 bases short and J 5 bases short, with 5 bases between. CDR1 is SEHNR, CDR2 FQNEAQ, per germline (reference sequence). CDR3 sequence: CASSLREDTQYF. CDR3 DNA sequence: TGTGCCAGCAGCTTACGCGAAGATACGCAGTATTTT.

CDR3 nucleotide sequence: TGTGCCATCAGTGAGGGCGGTGAAGTTGTCCAGTACTTC. This codes for CAISEGGEVVQYF. The V and J genes are TRBV10-3 and TRBJ2-7; D is ambiguous. V lost 2 bases and J lost 10, with 15 bases in between. Germline CDR1 ENHRY, CDR2 SYGVKD. The CDR3 covers 13 residues.

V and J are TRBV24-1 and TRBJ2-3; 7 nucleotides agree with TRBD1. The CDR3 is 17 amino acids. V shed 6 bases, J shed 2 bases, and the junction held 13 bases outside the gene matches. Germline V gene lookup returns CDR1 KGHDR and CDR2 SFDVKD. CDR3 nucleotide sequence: TGTGCCACCAGTCCCTACCGGACAGGAAGCTTCACAGATACGCAGTATTTT. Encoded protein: CATSPYRTGSFTDTQYF.

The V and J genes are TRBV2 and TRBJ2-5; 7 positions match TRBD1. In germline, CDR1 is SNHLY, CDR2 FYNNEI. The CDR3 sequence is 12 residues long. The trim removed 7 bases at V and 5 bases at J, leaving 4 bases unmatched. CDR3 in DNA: TGTGCCAGCATGATGACAGGGGAGACCCAGTACTTC. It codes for CASMMTGETQYF. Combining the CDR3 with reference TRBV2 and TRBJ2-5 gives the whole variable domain EPEVTQTPSHQVTQMGQEVILRCVPISNHLYFYWYRQILGQKVEFLVSFYNNEISEKSEIFDDQFSVERPDGSNFTLKIRSTKLEDSAMYFCASMMTGETQYFGPGTRLLVL.

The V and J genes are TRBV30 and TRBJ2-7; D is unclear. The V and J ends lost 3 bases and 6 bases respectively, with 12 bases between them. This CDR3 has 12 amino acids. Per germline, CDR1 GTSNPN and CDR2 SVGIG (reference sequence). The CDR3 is CAWRSPPGEQYF. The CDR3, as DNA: TGTGCCTGGAGAAGCCCACCGGGCGAGCAGTACTTC. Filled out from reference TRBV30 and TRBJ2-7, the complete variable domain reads SQTIHQWPATLVQPVGSPLSLECTVEGTSNPNLYWYRQAAGRGLQLLFYSVGIGQISSEVPQNLSASRPQDRQFILSSKKLLLSDSGFYLCAWRSPPGEQYFGPGTRLTVT.

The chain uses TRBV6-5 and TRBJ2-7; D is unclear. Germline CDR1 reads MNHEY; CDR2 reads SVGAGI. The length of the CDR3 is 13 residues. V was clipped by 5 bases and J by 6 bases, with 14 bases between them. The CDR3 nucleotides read TGTGCCAGCAGTCAGCAAGGTGGGCTCGAGCAGTACTTC. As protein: CASSQQGGLEQYF.

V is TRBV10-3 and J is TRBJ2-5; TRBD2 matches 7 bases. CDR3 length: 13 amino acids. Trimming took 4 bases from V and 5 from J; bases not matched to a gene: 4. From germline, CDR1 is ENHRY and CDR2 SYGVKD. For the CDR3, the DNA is TGTGCCATCAGTGGGGGGAGGGAGGAGACCCAGTACTTC. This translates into CAISGGREETQYF.

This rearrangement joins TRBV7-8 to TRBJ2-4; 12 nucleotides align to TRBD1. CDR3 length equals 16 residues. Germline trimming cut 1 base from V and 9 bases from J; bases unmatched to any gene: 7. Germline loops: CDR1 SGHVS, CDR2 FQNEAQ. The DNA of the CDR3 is TGTGCCAGCAGCTTAGAAGGGACAGGGGGCTTAGGCATTCAGTACTTC. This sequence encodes CASSLEGTGGLGIQYF.

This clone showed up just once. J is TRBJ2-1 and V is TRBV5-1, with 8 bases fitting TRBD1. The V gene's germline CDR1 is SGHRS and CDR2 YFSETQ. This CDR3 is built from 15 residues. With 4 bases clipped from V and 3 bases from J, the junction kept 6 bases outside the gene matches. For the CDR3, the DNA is TGCGCCAGCAGCCCCGGGACAGGAGACTACAATGAGCAGTTCTTC. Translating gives CASSPGTGDYNEQFF.

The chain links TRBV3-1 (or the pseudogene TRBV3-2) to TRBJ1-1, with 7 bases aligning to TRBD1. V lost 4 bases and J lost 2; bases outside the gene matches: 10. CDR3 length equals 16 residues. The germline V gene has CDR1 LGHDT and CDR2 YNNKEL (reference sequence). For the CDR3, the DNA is TGTGCCAGCAGCCCCGGACAGGCAGTCCCTAACACTGAAGCTTTCTTT. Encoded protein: CASSPGQAVPNTEAFF.

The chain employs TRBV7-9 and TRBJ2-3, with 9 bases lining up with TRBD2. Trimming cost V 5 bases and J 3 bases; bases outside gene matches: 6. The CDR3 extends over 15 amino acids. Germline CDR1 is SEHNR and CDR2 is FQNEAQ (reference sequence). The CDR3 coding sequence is TGTGCCAGCAGCACGAGGACTAGCGTTACAGATACGCAGTATTTT. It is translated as CASSTRTSVTDTQYF.